Following are 7 T cell receptor beta chains from one sample sequenced in a study of OX40 agonist ivuxolimab in advanced cancers. Only in-frame clones appear in the TCRdb table, and some are missing; sequencing was by immunoSEQ multiplex PCR. The sample holds about 46,000 clones, more than 70% seen once. The sequencing used CD4+ or CD8+ T cells sorted from blood, collected in a trial of the OX40 agonist ivuxolimab. Source of these receptors: an adult with an advanced solid tumor such as melanoma, head and neck, liver or kidney cancer.

V and J are TRBV27 and TRBJ1-1; 9 positions match TRBD1. V lost 6 bases to trimming and J lost 4 bases; unmatched junction nucleotides: 6. The V gene's germline CDR1 is MNHEY and CDR2 SMNVEV (reference sequence). The CDR3 has 14 residues. In nucleotides, the CDR3 is TGTGCCAGCAGAGCGGGACAGGGCGCCACTGAAGCTTTCTTT. It is translated as CASRAGQGATEAFF.

The chain joins TRBV6-1 to TRBJ2-7; 9 positions match TRBD1. The CDR3 loop spans 14 amino acids. From germline, CDR1 is MNHNS and CDR2 SASEGT. Trimming took 6 bases from V and 3 from J; bases not matched to a gene: 6. CDR3 sequence (DNA): TGTGCCAGCAGAGAAACGGGACAGGGCTACGAGCAGTACTTC. This sequence encodes CASRETGQGYEQYF.

The chain couples TRBV9 to TRBJ2-1, with a weak D call TRBD2 (5 bases). There are 18 residues in the CDR3. V was trimmed by 3 bases and J by 8 bases, leaving 27 bases between them. In germline, CDR1 is SGDLS, CDR2 YYNGEE. CDR3 amino acids: CASSEAKMVGTRVDEQFF. In nucleotides, the CDR3 is TGTGCCAGCAGCGAGGCAAAAATGGTTGGTACTAGAGTGGATGAGCAGTTCTTC.

This clone was seen just once. The V and J genes are TRBV9 and TRBJ2-1; TRBD2 aligns across 8 bases. The V gene's germline CDR1 is SGDLS and CDR2 YYNGEE. Losses at the gene ends were 0 bases for V and 8 bases for J; bases not matched to a gene: 7. This CDR3 spans 15 amino acids. This chain's CDR3 is CASSVAGGPQDEQFF. In DNA form, the CDR3 reads TGTGCCAGCAGCGTAGCGGGGGGGCCCCAAGATGAGCAGTTCTTC.

CDR3 region: CASSLGQGKAEAFF. The CDR3 bases are TGTGCCAGCAGTTTGGGACAGGGGAAGGCTGAAGCTTTCTTT. V usage is TRBV6-5 and J usage is TRBJ1-1; 10 positions match TRBD1. Germline trimming cut 4 bases from V and 6 bases from J; bases unmatched to any gene: 5. Germline values: CDR1 MNHEY, CDR2 SVGAGI. The CDR3 runs 14 residues.

V is TRBV11-1 and J is TRBJ1-1; weak D call: TRBD1 (5 bases). The CDR3 runs to 13 residues. The V and J ends lost 0 bases and 5 bases respectively, with 7 bases between them. The germline V gene has CDR1 SGHAT and CDR2 FQDESV (reference sequence). The CDR3 here is CASSLAWGTEAFF. The DNA of the CDR3 is TGTGCCAGCAGCTTAGCGTGGGGGACTGAAGCTTTCTTT. Full variable domain (missing parts from reference TRBV11-1 and TRBJ1-1): EAEVAQSPRYKITEKSQAVAFWCDPISGHATLYWYRQILGQGPELLVQFQDESVVDDSQLPKDRFSAERLKGVDSTLKIQPAELGDSAMYLCASSLAWGTEAFFGQGTRLTVV.

This clone was seen a single time. V is TRBV4-3 and J is TRBJ2-7, with 8 bases aligning to TRBD2. The germline gives CDR1 LGHNA, CDR2 YSLEER. The V and J ends lost 3 bases and 2 bases, in that order; junction bases with no gene match: 0. This CDR3 is 13 amino acids long. This chain's CDR3 is CASSHSGAYEQYF. The CDR3 coding sequence is TGCGCCAGCAGCCATAGCGGGGCCTACGAGCAGTACTTC.